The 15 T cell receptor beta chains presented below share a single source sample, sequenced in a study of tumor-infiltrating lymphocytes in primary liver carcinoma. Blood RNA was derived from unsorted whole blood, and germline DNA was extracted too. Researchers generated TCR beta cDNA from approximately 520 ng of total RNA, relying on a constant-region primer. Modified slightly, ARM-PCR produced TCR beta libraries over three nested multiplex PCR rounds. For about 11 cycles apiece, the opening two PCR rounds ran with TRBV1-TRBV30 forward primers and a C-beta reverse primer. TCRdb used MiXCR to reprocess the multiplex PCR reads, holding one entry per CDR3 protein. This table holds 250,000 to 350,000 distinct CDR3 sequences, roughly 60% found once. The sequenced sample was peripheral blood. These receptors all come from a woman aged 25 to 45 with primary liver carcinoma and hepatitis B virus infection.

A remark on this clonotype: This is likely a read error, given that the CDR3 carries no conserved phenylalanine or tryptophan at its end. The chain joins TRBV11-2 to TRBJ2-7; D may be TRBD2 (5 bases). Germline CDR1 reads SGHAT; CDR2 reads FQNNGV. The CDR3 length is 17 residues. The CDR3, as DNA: TGTGCCAGCAGCCCGCCTTTTCAGTCGGACTCCACCTATGAGCAGTACTAC. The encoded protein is CASSPPFQSDSTYEQYY.

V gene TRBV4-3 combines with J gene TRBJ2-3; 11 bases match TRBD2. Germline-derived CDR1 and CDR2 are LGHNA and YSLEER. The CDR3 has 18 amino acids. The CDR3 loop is CSSSRGGSGRAYTDTQYF. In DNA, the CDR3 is TGCTCTAGCAGCCGGGGGGGTAGCGGGAGGGCCTACACAGATACGCAGTATTTT.

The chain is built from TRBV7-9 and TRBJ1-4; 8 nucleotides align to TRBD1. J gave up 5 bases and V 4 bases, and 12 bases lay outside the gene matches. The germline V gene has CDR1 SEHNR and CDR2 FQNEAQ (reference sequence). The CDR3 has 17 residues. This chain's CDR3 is CASSSVFGDRRNEKLFF. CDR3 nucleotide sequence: TGTGCCAGCAGCTCCGTGTTTGGGGACAGGAGGAATGAAAAACTGTTTTTT.

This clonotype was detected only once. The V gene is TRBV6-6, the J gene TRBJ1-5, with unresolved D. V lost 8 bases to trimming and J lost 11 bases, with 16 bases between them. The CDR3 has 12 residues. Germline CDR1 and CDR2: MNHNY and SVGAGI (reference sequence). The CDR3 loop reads CASRGGNQSQHF. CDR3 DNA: TGTGCCAGCCGGGGAGGGAACCAGTCCCAGCATTTT.

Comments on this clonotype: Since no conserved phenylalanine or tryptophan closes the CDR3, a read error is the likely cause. The CDR3 protein is CASRSGTSGRAGELFY. The CDR3 DNA reads TGTGCCAGCAGGTCCGGGACTAGCGGGAGAGCCGGGGAGCTGTTTTAT. This rearrangement joins TRBV12-3 or TRBV12-4 to TRBJ2-2; 14 bases are shared with TRBD2. This CDR3 spans 16 amino acids. The ends lost 6 bases at V and 6 bases at J; junction bases unmatched: 6.

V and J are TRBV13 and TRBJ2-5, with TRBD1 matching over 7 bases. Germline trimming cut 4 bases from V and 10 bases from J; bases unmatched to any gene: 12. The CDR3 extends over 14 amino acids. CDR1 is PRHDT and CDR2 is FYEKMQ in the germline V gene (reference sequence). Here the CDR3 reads CASSSRQGLGIQYF. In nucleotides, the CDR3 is TGTGCCAGCAGCTCGCGACAGGGTTTGGGGATCCAGTACTTC.

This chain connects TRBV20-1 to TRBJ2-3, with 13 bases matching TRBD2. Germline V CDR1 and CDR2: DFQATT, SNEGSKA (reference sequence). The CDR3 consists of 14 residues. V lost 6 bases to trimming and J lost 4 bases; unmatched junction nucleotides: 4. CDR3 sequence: CSAELAGGSDTQYF. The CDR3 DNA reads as TGCAGTGCAGAACTAGCGGGAGGGTCAGATACGCAGTATTTT.

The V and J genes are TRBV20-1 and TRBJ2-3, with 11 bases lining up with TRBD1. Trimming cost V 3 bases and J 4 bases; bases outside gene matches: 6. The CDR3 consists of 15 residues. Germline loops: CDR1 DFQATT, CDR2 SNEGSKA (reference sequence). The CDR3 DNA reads TGCAGTGCTAGCAGGACAGGGGGCTTGGCAGATACGCAGTATTTT. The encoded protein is CSASRTGGLADTQYF.

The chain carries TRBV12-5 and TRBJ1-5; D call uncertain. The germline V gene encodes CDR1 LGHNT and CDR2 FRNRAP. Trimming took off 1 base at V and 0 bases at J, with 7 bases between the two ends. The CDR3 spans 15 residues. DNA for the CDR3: TGTGCTAGTGGTTTGGAGATCCTTAGCAATCAGCCCCAGCATTTT. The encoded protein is CASGLEILSNQPQHF. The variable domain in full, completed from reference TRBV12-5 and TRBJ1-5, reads DARVTQTPRHKVTEMGQEVTMRCQPILGHNTVFWYRQTMMQGLELLAYFRNRAPLDDSGMPKDRFSAEMPDATLATLKIQPSEPRDSAVYFCASGLEILSNQPQHFGDGTRLSIL.

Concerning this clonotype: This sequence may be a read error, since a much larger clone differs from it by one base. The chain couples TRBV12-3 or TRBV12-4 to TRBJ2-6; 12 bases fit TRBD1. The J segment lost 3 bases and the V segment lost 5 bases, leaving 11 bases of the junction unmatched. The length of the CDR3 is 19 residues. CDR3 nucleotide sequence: TGTGCCAGCAGTATTCCCGGGACAGGGGGCTCTGATGGGGCCAACGTCCTGACTTTC. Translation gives CASSIPGTGGSDGANVLTF.

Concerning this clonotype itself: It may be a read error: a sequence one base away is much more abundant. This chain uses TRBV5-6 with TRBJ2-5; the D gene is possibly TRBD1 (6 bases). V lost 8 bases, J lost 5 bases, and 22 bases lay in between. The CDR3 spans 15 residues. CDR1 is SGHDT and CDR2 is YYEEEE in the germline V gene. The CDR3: CASESPQGHWETQYF. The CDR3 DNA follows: TGTGCCAGTGAATCTCCCCAGGGACATTGGGAGACCCAGTACTTC.

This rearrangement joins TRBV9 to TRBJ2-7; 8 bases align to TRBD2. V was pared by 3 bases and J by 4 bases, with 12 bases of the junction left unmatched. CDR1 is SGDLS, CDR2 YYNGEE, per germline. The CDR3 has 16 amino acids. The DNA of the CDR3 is TGTGCCAGCAGCGCGGAAGCGGGAGCGGGGATTTACGAGCAGTACTTC. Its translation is CASSAEAGAGIYEQYF.

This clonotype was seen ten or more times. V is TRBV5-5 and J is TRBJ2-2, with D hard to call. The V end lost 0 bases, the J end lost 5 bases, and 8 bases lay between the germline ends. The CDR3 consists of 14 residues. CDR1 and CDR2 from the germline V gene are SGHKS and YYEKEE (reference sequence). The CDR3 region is CASSLGPGTGELFF. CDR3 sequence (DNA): TGTGCCAGCAGCTTGGGTCCTGGTACCGGGGAGCTGTTTTTT.

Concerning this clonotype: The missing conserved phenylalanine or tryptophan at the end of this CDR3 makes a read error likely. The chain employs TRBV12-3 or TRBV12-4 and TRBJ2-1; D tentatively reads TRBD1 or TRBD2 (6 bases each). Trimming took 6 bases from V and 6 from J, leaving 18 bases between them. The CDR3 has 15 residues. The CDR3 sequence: CASSPAGTGSNEQFL. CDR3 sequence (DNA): TGTGCCAGCAGCCCTGCGGGAACAGGGAGCAATGAGCAGTTCTTG.

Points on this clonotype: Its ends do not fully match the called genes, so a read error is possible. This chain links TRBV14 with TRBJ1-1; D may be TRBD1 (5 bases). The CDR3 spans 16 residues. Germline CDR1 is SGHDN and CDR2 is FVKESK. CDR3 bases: TGTGCCAGCAGCCAAACCGACAGTAGGCGTAACACTGAAGCTCTCTTT. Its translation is CASSQTDSRRNTEALF.